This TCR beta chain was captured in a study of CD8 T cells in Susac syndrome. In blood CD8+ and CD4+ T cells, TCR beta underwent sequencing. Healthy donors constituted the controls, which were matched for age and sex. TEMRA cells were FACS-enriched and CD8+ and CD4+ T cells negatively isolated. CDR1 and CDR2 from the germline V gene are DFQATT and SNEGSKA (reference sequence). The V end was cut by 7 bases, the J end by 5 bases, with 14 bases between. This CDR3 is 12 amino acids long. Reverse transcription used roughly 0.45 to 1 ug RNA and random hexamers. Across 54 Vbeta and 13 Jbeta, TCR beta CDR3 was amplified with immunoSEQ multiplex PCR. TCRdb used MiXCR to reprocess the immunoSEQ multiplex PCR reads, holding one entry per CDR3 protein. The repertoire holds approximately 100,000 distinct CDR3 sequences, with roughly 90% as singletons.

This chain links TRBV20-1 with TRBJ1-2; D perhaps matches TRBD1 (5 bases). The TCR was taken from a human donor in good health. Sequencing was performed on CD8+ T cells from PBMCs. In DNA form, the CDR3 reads TGCAGTGTGCGCAAAGGGGCATATGGCTACACCTTC. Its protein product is CSVRKGAYGYTF.